This section outlines one T cell receptor (beta chain) sequence together with its context. This clonotype was recorded a few times. The specificity of this receptor is unknown. Within one base of it there is no much larger clone, and no base qualities were kept. Every donor was a healthy Caucasian. The twin cohort consisted of three pairs of female monozygotic twins, all aged roughly 18 to 29 years. The RNA used for TCR libraries was isolated from peripheral blood mononuclear cells. This record comes from a study of identical twins (dated by TCRdb to about 2016). Background on the whole study: To test whether fetal clonotypes persist, the study used deep sequencing on TCR alpha and beta repertoires from monozygotic twins, unrelated adults of various ages, and cord blood. To rule out contamination, the twin experiments were replicated at different times with different library preparation protocols. General study outcomes and caveats: Because the same donors could not be followed over many years, the conclusions relied on cross-sectional statistical analysis. The excess sharing between twins in beta out-of-frame sequences was weaker because fewer shared sequences reduced the signal-to-noise ratio. Out-of-frame TCR alpha sequences shared between twins showed an excess of low generation-probability sequences compared with coincidental sharing between unrelated individuals. Fewer insertions were carried by abundant cord blood beta clonotypes, a similar but weaker trend appeared in young adult naive repertoires, and no such trend appeared in memory repertoires. Recombination models systematically underestimated out-of-frame TCR alpha sharing in monozygotic twins but agreed with sharing between unrelated individuals. Invariant T cells such as MAIT and iNKT could partly confound zero-insertion analyses, though diverse VJ usage argued against this for most clonotypes.

Receptor libraries were prepared by 5' RACE. Sequenced using an Illumina HiSeq 2000. Template switching introduced a universal primer binding site; the final cDNA contained a unique molecular identifier, enabling accurate counting of TCR cDNA molecules. First-strand cDNA for TCR alpha and beta chains was synthesized from specific primers in the conserved constant-segment region. To control for contamination, every cDNA library was double barcoded, receiving both a SMART-Mk sample barcode and Illumina barcodes. TruSeq adapter sequences along with Illumina sample barcodes were introduced in two successive PCR steps. The TCR alpha and beta cDNA libraries were sequenced on the Illumina HiSeq platform using custom primers. The study's processing was this. MiGEC processed the raw reads to extract unique molecular identifiers, while MiXCR was used to determine the CDR3 positions. Recombination models were inferred per individual with the repgenHMM and IGoR tools using an EM algorithm. The analysis of shared clonotypes was done with the tcR package in R, with sharing normalized by the product of cloneset sizes. Out-of-frame nonproductive sequences were analyzed to study raw recombination free of thymic and clonal selection effects. The public reads were reanalyzed by TCRdb: fastp trimming at Q25, MiXCR alignment, in-frame beta chains only. Each record represents a unique CDR3 protein, reported with the most common genes and DNA among its rows. TCRdb, rather than the study authors, made the V and J calls. This sample holds fewer than 900,000 distinct CDR3 sequences; roughly 20% were observed only once. Around 14% of the sample is held by the ten biggest clonotypes.

These data also featured in a second study, about T cells expressing NK-cell markers. The second study's paper adds: Three sorted T-cell subsets (CD3+CD56+NKG2C+, CD3+CD56+NKG2C- and CD3+CD56-NKG2C+) from several donors had their TCR beta-chain repertoires profiled. Seven of the eight sequenced donors were HCMV-seropositive and one was HCMV-seronegative. In several experiments an anti-gammadeltaTCR antibody was added to restrict sorting to alphabetaTCR-expressing T cells. In over five donors, the dominant CD3+CD56+NKG2C+ clonotypes were found to rank among the top 10 CD8+ clonotypes and to make up 1.0-7.0% of CD8+ T cells. Those dominant clonotypes were again the most abundant among CD3+CD56-NKG2C+ cells in a few donors, at roughly 25-65%. Whether the expanded NKG2C-expressing T cell clones were specific for HCMV antigens remained unclear. The eight sequenced donors were randomly selected healthy volunteers, three men and five women. A commercial ELISA kit detecting HCMV-specific IgG in serum was used to determine HCMV serostatus. For roughly six donors, bulk peripheral blood T-cell repertoires were additionally sequenced from unsorted PBMC. MIGEC was used to demultiplex reads and group reads by UMI, and MiTCR was used to assemble and quantify clonotypes. To exclude erroneous sequences, any TCR cDNA sequence not supported by at least two reads was discarded. The tcR package was used for downstream repertoire analysis, and clonotypes were matched across fractions by CDR3 nucleotide sequence plus V segment. VDJmatch was used to annotate antigen specificity against VDJdb, with one amino acid substitution allowed in CDR3.

This receptor was obtained from a young woman in good health. The sample was PBMCs.

CDR3 loop: CATSKLRELSYNEQFF. The bases read TGTGCCACCAGCAAGTTAAGGGAGTTAAGCTACAATGAGCAGTTCTTC. The sequence links TRBV15 to TRBJ2-1; TRBD2 could be the D gene, as 5 bases match. Taken from cysteine to phenylalanine, the CDR3 has 16 residues. The sequence is cut down to CDR3 DNA, 48 bases in frame from base 1. Per the germline V gene (reference sequence), LNHNV is the CDR1 and YYDKDF is the CDR2. V was cut back by 4 bases and J by 3 bases, leaving a gap of 16 bases between them.